This note documents a single TCR beta chain sequence. Its antigen has not been determined. Base quality data are lacking; no much larger clone is found one base away. The data belong to a study of blood T cells in healthy people across ages (dated by TCRdb to the mid-2010s). Regarding the research as a whole: Template switching captured roughly one uniquely barcoded TCR beta cDNA molecule per two T cells in model experiments. The study analyzed two additional independent replicas of 1 million unique cDNA reads from the same blood draw for two donors, one aged 18 to 30 and one aged 80 or older. Using deep sequencing normalized with unique cDNA molecular identifiers, the study measured how TCR beta repertoire diversity changes with age. The donors were split into four age groups: young (average 16 years), middle-aged (nearly 40), aged (roughly 65) and long-lived (roughly 88). The study at large found these results: Observed TCR beta diversity per million T cells fell roughly linearly with age, and a significant reduction was already apparent by age around 36. Because profiling used bulk unsorted PBMCs, naive and antigen-experienced compartments could not be compared conclusively. Because donor CMV infection status was unknown, age-related changes in expanded clonotypes were potentially confounded. There was a strong correlation between observed TCR beta diversity and the percentage of naive T cells measured by flow cytometry. The long-lived group showed more naive CD4+ T cells, fewer expanded clones and increased TCR diversity than the aged group, suggesting age selection. Total diversity estimates from one million sequenced T cells were considered lower bounds and underestimates.

The method behind the library was 5' RACE. Data came from an Illumina HiSeq 2500. A second about 6 to 11 cycle PCR used a sample-barcoded 5' primer and a J-beta primer mix. A unique molecular identifier was introduced onto each TCR beta cDNA molecule by a template-switch 5' adaptor carrying 12 random nucleotides. At least 2.5 million CDR3-containing paired-end reads were obtained from each sample. All of the RNA was converted into first-strand cDNA using the Mint cDNA synthesis kit, with a TRBC-specific oligonucleotide serving as the primer. All cDNA was treated with uracil-DNA glycosylase and then went through a first 18-cycle PCR with the universal primers M1SS and BC2_uni_R. On the authors' methods: For normalization, 1 million high-quality reads, each with a distinct molecular identifier, were randomly selected from each sample. Reads with shared molecular identifiers were discarded instead of being binned into consensus sequences. MiTCR, with a Q25 quality threshold and the strictest error-elimination algorithm, was used for CDR3 identification, clonotype clustering and error correction. A nonparametric unseen species model with Euler transformation was used to estimate lower-bound total TCR beta diversity. Through fastp at Q25 and MiXCR, TCRdb rebuilt clones from the public reads, retaining in-frame beta chains. Under each unique CDR3 protein, matching rows form one entry showing the most common genes and DNA. The V and J calls, along with clone size, are taken from TCRdb and not from the paper's own processing. The sample table contains fewer than 800,000 distinct CDR3 sequences; only one count was recorded for more than 20% of them. Jointly, the top ten make up more than 7.5% of the sample.

Systemically healthy Caucasian individuals from Russia, approximately 39 in total and aged roughly 6 to 95 years, were included as donors. Roughly 9.5 milliliters of peripheral blood were drawn from each donor into EDTA-treated Vacutainer tubes. PBMCs were isolated by Ficoll-Paque density-gradient centrifugation, with at least 7 million obtained per sample. Total RNA, at least 6 micrograms per sample, was extracted from PBMCs with Trizol reagent. The percentages of naive CD45RAhigh/CD27high T cells were determined by flow cytometry on a PBMC aliquot from every donor. The same data also contributed to another study, on T cells of mothers and their children. The second study also describes: Nine systemically healthy Caucasian individuals served as donors, namely three mothers together with their six children. cDNA synthesis consumed the entire amount of extracted RNA, loaded at roughly 1.5 ug RNA in each 15 ul reaction. In the second PCR, the M1S primer introduced both the sample barcodes and 2-4 random nucleotides. Over 9.5 million TCR beta CDR3 reads came from each mother, compared with some 3 million reads from each child. In both related and unrelated pairs, thymic selection shapes the output of TCR recombination in a similar way, with inherited differences having only a minor effect. Related mother-child pairs always showed normalized repertoire overlap that was slightly higher than in unrelated mother-child pairs, though the difference was never significant. No persistent microchimeric T cell clones were found, with a detection sensitivity of 80 to 100 clones per million clonotypes. The study used deep NGS to compare TCR beta repertoires of mothers and children, seeking features distinguishing related mother-child pairs from unrelated individuals. On average, the children were roughly 10 +/- 4 years old, while the mothers were approximately 40 +/- 4 years old. After adapters were ligated using NEBNext reagents, the libraries underwent 100+100 nt paired-end sequencing on an Illumina HiSeq 2000. To prevent cross-contamination, the mother and child libraries were prepared a month apart and were sequenced in separate runs. For each donor, between about 450,000 and 2,300,000 distinct TCR beta clonotypes were identified. Naive TCR beta clonotypes were estimated from low-frequency clonotypes matched to each donor's FACS-determined naive share, without sorting.

This TCR derives from a boy aged 5-17 years in good health. Sequencing input: blood.

Here the CDR3 is given as CATSDLAGGNEQFF. DNA sequence: TGTGCCACCAGTGATTTAGCGGGGGGGAATGAGCAGTTCTTC. The rearrangement joined TRBV24-1 to TRBJ2-1; 10 bases in between match TRBD2. From V the trimming removes 1 base and from J it removes 7 bases, while the gene matches leave 0 bases of the junction unaccounted for. Taken from the germline V gene, the CDR1 and CDR2 loops are KGHDR and SFDVKD. From its cysteine to its phenylalanine, the CDR3 spans 14 amino acids. Only CDR3 DNA remains: 42 bases, in frame from the first base.